This paragraph covers one T cell receptor beta chain sequence. Its antigen is currently unknown. This specimen comes from a study of cytomegalovirus exposure and HLA in healthy donors. Overall study results and limits: Several of the most significant clusters appeared linked to common viral pathogens, based on a later analysis. TCR beta sequences reportedly predicted most subjects' HLA-A and HLA-B alleles accurately. An ancestry cluster, one associated with Asian ancestry, reportedly showed fewer N-insertions than the 666-donor mean in a later analysis.

Both 60 Vbeta primers and 13 Jbeta primers went into the PCR. Sequenced by immunoSEQ multiplex PCR; TCRdb stores in-frame clones only, minus some. The profile covers 100,000 or so clones, with around four fifths appearing a single time and approximately 3% taken by the ten largest. J was trimmed by 5 bases and V by 6 bases; bases with no gene match: 9. The CDR3 is 15 amino acids. CDR1 and CDR2 (germline): LNHDA, SQIVND (reference sequence). The material sequenced was PBMCs. V gene TRBV19 combines with J gene TRBJ2-5; TRBD1 matches at 10 bases. The TCR sequence derives from a man under 40 in good health and CMV-seropositive. The CDR3 loop is CASSETTGGGETQYF. CDR3 sequence (DNA): TGTGCCAGTAGCGAAACGACAGGGGGCGGTGAGACCCAGTACTTC.